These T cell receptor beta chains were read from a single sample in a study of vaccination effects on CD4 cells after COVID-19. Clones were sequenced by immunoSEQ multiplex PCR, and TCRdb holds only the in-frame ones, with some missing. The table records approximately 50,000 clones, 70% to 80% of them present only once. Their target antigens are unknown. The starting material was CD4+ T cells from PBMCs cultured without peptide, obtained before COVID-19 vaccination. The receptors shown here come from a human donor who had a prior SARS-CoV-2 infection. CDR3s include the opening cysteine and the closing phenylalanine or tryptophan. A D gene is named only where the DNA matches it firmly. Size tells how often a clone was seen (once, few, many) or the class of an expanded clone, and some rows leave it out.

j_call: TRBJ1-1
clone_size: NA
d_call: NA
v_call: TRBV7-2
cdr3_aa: CASSLEKGETEAFF
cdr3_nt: TGTGCCAGCAGCTTAGAGAAAGGGGAGACTGAAGCTTTCTTT

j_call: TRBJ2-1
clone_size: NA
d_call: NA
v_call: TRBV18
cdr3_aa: CASSPGTDSYNEQFF
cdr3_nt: TGTGCCAGCTCACCAGGGACGGATTCCTACAATGAGCAGTTCTTC

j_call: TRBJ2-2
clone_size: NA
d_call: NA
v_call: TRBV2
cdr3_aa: CASSAQGGNTGELFF
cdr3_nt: TGTGCCAGCAGTGCCCAGGGAGGTAACACCGGGGAGCTGTTTTTT

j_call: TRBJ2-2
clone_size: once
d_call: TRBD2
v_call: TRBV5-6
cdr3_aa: CASSLLTAGGTGELFF
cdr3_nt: TGTGCCAGCAGCTTACTTACAGCGGGGGGTACCGGGGAGCTGTTTTTT

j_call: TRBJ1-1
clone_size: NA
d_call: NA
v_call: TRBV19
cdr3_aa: CASTPGAVRSEAFF
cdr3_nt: TGTGCCAGTACCCCTGGGGCGGTTCGGAGTGAAGCTTTCTTT

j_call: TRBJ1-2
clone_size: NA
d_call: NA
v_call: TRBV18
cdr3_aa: CASSPLGGNYGYTF
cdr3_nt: TGTGCCAGCTCACCACTCGGGGGCAACTATGGCTACACCTTC

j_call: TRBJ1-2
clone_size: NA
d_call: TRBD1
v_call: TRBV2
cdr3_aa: CASRTDRDYGYTF
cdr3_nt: TGTGCCAGCAGGACGGACAGGGACTATGGCTACACCTTC

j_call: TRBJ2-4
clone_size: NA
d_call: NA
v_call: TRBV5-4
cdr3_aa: CASSSTGQEGKNIQYF
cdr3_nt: TGTGCCAGCAGCTCGACAGGACAGGAGGGCAAAAACATTCAGTACTTC

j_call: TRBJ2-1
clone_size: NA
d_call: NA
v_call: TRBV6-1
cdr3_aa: CASSEVFPGYNEQFF
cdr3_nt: TGTGCCAGCAGTGAAGTGTTCCCCGGCTACAATGAGCAGTTCTTC

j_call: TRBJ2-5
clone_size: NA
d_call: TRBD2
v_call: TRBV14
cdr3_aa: CASSTRGFGETQYF
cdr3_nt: TGTGCCAGCAGCACGCGGGGGTTCGGAGAGACCCAGTACTTC

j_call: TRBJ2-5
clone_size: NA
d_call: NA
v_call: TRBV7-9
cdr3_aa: CASSLMGDSRAGETQYF
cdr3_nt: TGTGCCAGCAGCTTAATGGGGGACAGTCGAGCGGGAGAGACCCAGTACTTC

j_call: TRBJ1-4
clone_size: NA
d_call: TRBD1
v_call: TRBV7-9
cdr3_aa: CASSFQRSGTASNEKLFF
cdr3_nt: TGTGCCAGCAGCTTCCAAAGATCGGGGACAGCCTCTAATGAAAAACTGTTTTTT

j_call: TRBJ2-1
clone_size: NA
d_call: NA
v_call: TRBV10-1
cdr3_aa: CASMSEYVNEQFF
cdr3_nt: TGCGCCAGCATGAGCGAATACGTCAATGAGCAGTTCTTC

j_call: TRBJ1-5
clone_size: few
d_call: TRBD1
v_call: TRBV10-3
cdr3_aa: CASTGTADQPQHF
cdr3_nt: TGTGCCAGCACCGGGACAGCAGACCAGCCCCAGCATTTT

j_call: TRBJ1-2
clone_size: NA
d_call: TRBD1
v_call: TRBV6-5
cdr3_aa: CASTPLGDRDYGYTF
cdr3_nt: TGTGCCAGCACCCCGTTAGGGGACAGGGACTATGGCTACACCTTC

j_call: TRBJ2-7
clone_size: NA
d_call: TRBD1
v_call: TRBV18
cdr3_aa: CASSLNRGRFGEQYF
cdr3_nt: TGTGCCAGCTCACTCAACAGGGGGCGATTCGGCGAGCAGTACTTC

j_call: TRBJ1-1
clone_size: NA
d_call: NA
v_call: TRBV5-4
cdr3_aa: CASSGREGNTEAFF
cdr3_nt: TGTGCCAGCAGCGGCCGGGAAGGCAACACTGAAGCTTTCTTT

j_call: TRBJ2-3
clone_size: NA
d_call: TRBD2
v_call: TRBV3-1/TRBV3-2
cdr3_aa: CASSQVAGDDTQYF
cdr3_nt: TGTGCCAGCAGCCAAGTAGCGGGGGATGATACGCAGTATTTT

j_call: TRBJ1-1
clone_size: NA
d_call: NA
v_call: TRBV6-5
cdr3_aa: CASSYEAMNTEAFF
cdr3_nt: TGTGCCAGCAGTTACGAGGCCATGAACACTGAAGCTTTCTTT

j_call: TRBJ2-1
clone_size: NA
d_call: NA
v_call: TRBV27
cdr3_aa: CASSPTRRQFF
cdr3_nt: TGTGCCAGCAGTCCGACTAGACGGCAGTTCTTC

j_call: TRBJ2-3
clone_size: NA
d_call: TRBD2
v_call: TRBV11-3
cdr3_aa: CASSSTVTSGSTDTQYF
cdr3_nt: TGTGCCAGCAGCTCCACCGTGACTAGCGGGAGCACAGATACGCAGTATTTT

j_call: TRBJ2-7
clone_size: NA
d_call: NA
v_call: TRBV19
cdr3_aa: CASSTWEDPHEQYF
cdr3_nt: TGTGCCAGTAGTACGTGGGAGGACCCCCACGAGCAGTACTTC

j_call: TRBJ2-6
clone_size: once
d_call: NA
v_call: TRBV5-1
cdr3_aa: CASSLDTLGANVLTF
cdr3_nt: TGCGCCAGCAGCTTGGACACACTTGGGGCCAACGTCCTGACTTTC

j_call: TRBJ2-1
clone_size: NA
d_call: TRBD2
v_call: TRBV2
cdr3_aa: CASSERLAGYNEQFF
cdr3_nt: TGTGCCAGCAGTGAACGTCTAGCGGGATACAATGAGCAGTTCTTC

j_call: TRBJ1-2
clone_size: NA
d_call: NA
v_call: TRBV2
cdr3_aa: CASSEYLRGRYGYTF
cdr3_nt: TGTGCCAGCAGTGAATACCTTAGGGGCCGGTATGGCTACACCTTC

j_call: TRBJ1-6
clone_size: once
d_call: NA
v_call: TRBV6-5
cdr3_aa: CASSQGPLAPLHF
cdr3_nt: TGTGCCAGCAGCCAAGGGCCCCTAGCACCCCTCCACTTT